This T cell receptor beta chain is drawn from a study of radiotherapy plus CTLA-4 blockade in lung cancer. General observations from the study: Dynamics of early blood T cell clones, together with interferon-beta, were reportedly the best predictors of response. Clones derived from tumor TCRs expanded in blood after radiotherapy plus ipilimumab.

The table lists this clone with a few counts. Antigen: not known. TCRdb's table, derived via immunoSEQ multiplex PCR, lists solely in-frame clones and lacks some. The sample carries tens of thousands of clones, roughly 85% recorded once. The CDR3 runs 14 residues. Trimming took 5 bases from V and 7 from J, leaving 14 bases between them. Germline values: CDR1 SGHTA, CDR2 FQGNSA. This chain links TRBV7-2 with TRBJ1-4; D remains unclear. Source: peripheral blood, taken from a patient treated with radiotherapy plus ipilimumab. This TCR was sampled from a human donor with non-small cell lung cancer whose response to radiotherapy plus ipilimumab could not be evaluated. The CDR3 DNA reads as TGTGCCAGCAGCCCCCGAGTGGAGAGTGAAAAACTGTTTTTT. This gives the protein CASSPRVESEKLFF.